The rows below give T cell receptor beta chains drawn from one sample of a study of T-cell memory formation after mild COVID-19. TCRdb fed the 5' RACE reads into MiXCR, producing one record per CDR3 protein. This table holds roughly 410,000 distinct CDR3 sequences, 20% to 30% found once. The sequenced sample consisted of PBMCs or a T cell subset sorted from them (not recorded which). The receptors shown here come from an adult woman who had mild COVID-19 (a few samples of this study predate the infection). Cell type and time point are not known. Each CDR3 is given with its conserved first and last residue. D genes are given only for firm matches. Size tells how often a clone was seen (once, few, many) or the class of an expanded clone, and some rows leave it out.

>TRBV9|TRBJ2-7|-|TRBD1
CASSEGDSRNEQYF
TGTGCCAGCAGCGAAGGGGACAGTAGGAACGAGCAGTACTTC
>TRBV7-9|TRBJ1-2|few|TRBD1
CASSAPGDRDHYGYTF
TGTGCCAGCAGCGCACCCGGGGACAGGGATCACTATGGCTACACCTTC
>TRBV12-3/TRBV12-4|TRBJ2-2|-|TRBD1
CASSFRGQGNTGELFF
TGTGCCAGCAGTTTCAGGGGACAGGGAAACACCGGGGAGCTGTTTTTT
>TRBV6-5|TRBJ2-7|many|TRBD1
CASSYVGQGFEQYF
TGTGCCAGCAGTTACGTCGGACAGGGTTTCGAGCAGTACTTC
>TRBV30|TRBJ1-2|-|-
CAWSAKDSRDIYGYTF
TGTGCCTGGAGTGCGAAGGACAGCCGAGACATCTATGGCTACACCTTC
>TRBV11-3|TRBJ2-2|-|-
CASSLEDTTGELFF
TGTGCCAGCAGCTTAGAGGACACCACCGGGGAGCTGTTTTTT
>TRBV5-4|TRBJ2-5|once|TRBD2
CASRTSGEETQYF
TGTGCCAGCAGAACTAGCGGGGAAGAGACCCAGTACTTC
>TRBV20-1|TRBJ2-7|few|-
CSARGGAGQPYEQYF
TGCAGTGCTAGGGGCGGGGCGGGGCAGCCCTACGAGCAGTACTTC
>TRBV5-4|TRBJ2-5|-|-
CASSLAGVSETQYF
TGTGCCAGCAGCTTGGCCGGTGTTTCGGAGACCCAGTACTTC
>TRBV6-2/TRBV6-3|TRBJ2-1|few|TRBD2
CASRVAGGPSIGEQFF
TGTGCCAGCAGAGTAGCGGGAGGGCCCTCGATCGGGGAGCAGTTCTTC
>TRBV9|TRBJ2-7|-|-
CASSVDWDNYEQYF
TGTGCCAGCAGCGTAGATTGGGACAACTACGAGCAGTACTTC
>TRBV29-1|TRBJ2-7|-|TRBD1
CSVQPGTGSYEQYF
TGCAGCGTACAACCCGGGACAGGGTCCTACGAGCAGTACTTC
>TRBV4-3|TRBJ2-7|-|TRBD1
CASSQDAGTAVKPMYF
TGCGCCAGCAGCCAAGATGCCGGGACAGCGGTGAAACCCATGTACTTC
>TRBV7-7|TRBJ2-1|-|TRBD1
CASSLSRTGHNEQFF
TGTGCCAGCAGCTTATCCCGGACAGGGCACAATGAGCAGTTCTTC
>TRBV7-6|TRBJ2-5|few|-
CASSWWTGETQYF
TGTGCCAGCAGCTGGTGGACCGGAGAGACCCAGTACTTC
>TRBV7-2|TRBJ2-3|few|TRBD2
CASSLVASGKTDTQYF
TGTGCCAGCAGCTTAGTGGCTAGCGGGAAAACAGATACGCAGTATTTT
>TRBV7-9|TRBJ2-5|few|TRBD1
CASSPGTAEETQYF
TGTGCCAGCAGCCCTGGGACAGCCGAAGAGACCCAGTACTTC
>TRBV12-3/TRBV12-4|TRBJ1-2|-|TRBD1
CASSRTGKNYGYTF
TGTGCCAGCAGTAGGACAGGGAAGAACTATGGCTACACCTTC
>TRBV3-1|TRBJ2-7|-|TRBD2
CASSPTTSPPREQYF
TGTGCCAGCAGCCCCACGACTAGCCCGCCCCGGGAGCAGTACTTC
>TRBV29-1|TRBJ1-1|few|-
CSVEGAGPGAFF
TGCAGCGTTGAAGGGGCAGGGCCGGGGGCTTTCTTT
>TRBV7-2|TRBJ1-6|-|-
CASSFRAGRNSPLHF
TGTGCCAGCAGCTTCCGGGCAGGGCGAAATTCACCCCTCCACTTT
>TRBV27|TRBJ2-1|-|-
CASSPLPYNEQFF
TGTGCCAGCAGCCCTCTCCCCTACAATGAGCAGTTCTTC
>TRBV18|TRBJ1-5|-|-
CASSPTTGQPQHF
TGTGCCAGCTCACCAACGACAGGTCAGCCCCAGCATTTT
>TRBV2|TRBJ2-7|-|TRBD1
CASRAGQGFNEQYF
TGTGCCAGCAGAGCGGGACAGGGATTCAACGAGCAGTACTTC
>TRBV7-9|TRBJ1-2|-|TRBD1
CASSRERQGPYGYTF
TGTGCCAGCAGCAGGGAGAGACAGGGTCCCTATGGCTACACCTTC
>TRBV20-1|TRBJ2-7|-|-
CSASAQSEYEQYF
TGCAGTGCTAGCGCACAGTCCGAGTACGAGCAGTACTTC
>TRBV10-3|TRBJ2-3|-|-
CAINGGGTDTQYF
TGTGCCATCAATGGCGGAGGAACAGATACGCAGTATTTT
>TRBV14|TRBJ2-3|-|-
CASSLYSGRTDTQYF
TGTGCCAGCAGCCTTTATAGCGGACGCACAGATACGCAGTATTTT
>TRBV5-1|TRBJ1-1|-|TRBD1
CASSPSQGAANTEAFF
TGCGCCAGCAGCCCGTCCCAGGGGGCAGCCAACACTGAAGCTTTCTTT
>TRBV6-2/TRBV6-3|TRBJ2-7|-|TRBD2
CASSWGAGGYEQYF
TGTGCCAGCAGTTGGGGGGCGGGAGGTTACGAGCAGTACTTC
>TRBV5-1|TRBJ2-2|few|-
CASSLVALNTGELFF
TGCGCCAGCAGCTTGGTTGCTCTGAACACCGGGGAGCTGTTTTTT
>TRBV5-1|TRBJ2-5|few|TRBD2
CASSLRTGGPQETQYF
TGCGCCAGCAGCTTGCGTACGGGAGGTCCCCAAGAGACCCAGTACTTC
>TRBV3-1|TRBJ2-1|few|-
CASSQVGNNEQFF
TGTGCCAGCAGCCAAGTCGGGAACAATGAGCAGTTCTTC
>TRBV5-1|TRBJ2-5|-|TRBD2
CASSPFLAGEETQYF
TGCGCCAGCAGCCCGTTTTTAGCGGGGGAAGAGACCCAGTACTTC
>TRBV6-5|TRBJ2-1|few|-
CASSFSLAGDEQFF
TGTGCCAGCAGTTTCTCACTAGCTGGAGATGAGCAGTTCTTC
>TRBV18|TRBJ2-1|-|-
CASSPAQELGEQFF
TGTGCCAGCTCACCGGCTCAGGAGCTGGGTGAGCAGTTCTTC
>TRBV20-1|TRBJ1-2|once|-
CSARDGGSQDGYTF
TGCAGTGCTAGAGATGGGGGGTCCCAGGACGGCTACACCTTC
>TRBV6-1|TRBJ2-1|few|-
CASSGTQVDEQFF
TGTGCCAGCAGTGGAACACAGGTAGATGAGCAGTTCTTC
>TRBV20-1|TRBJ2-1|few|-
CSAQPGIRSYNEQFF
TGCAGTGCCCAGCCCGGCATCCGCTCCTACAATGAGCAGTTCTTC
>TRBV11-2|TRBJ2-7|few|-
CASSPWGSPNEQYF
TGTGCCAGCAGCCCCTGGGGCAGTCCTAACGAGCAGTACTTC
>TRBV10-3|TRBJ2-7|-|-
CAISESLGSRGEQYF
TGTGCCATCAGTGAGTCGCTGGGGTCGAGGGGCGAGCAGTACTTC
>TRBV4-2|TRBJ2-3|few|TRBD2
CASSQALAGVPDTQYF
TGTGCCAGCAGCCAAGCCCTAGCGGGAGTTCCAGATACGCAGTATTTT
>TRBV7-6|TRBJ2-3|few|TRBD2
CASSLEPSGVTDTQYF
TGTGCCAGCAGCTTAGAACCTAGCGGAGTCACAGATACGCAGTATTTT
>TRBV6-1|TRBJ2-7|-|TRBD1
CASSDGRQGADEQYF
TGTGCCAGCAGTGACGGGCGACAGGGGGCTGACGAGCAGTACTTC
>TRBV4-1|TRBJ1-1|many|-
CASSQEDGNTEAFF
TGCGCCAGCAGCCAAGAGGACGGTAACACTGAAGCTTTCTTT
>TRBV6-6|TRBJ1-6|many|-
CASSHAEGGETSPLHF
TGTGCCAGCAGTCACGCGGAGGGAGGGGAGACTTCACCCCTCCACTTT